This T cell receptor beta chain was captured by sequencing in a study of PD-L1 blockade in urothelial cancer. Study information: In the patient group, about 85% of the roughly 29 were males with bladder-origin urothelial cancer. Prior chemotherapy in patients spanned 0 to 3 regimens. T cells were recovered from blood samples at a median of roughly 130,000.

Time point meaning: peripheral blood 6 weeks after treatment start. The diagnosis in patients was locally advanced or metastatic urothelial carcinoma. V lost 7 bases, J lost 1 base, and 19 bases lay in between. Germline V CDR1 and CDR2: MGHRA, YSYEKL. CDR3 length: 16 amino acids. The method was immunoSEQ multiplex PCR; TCRdb's version includes in-frame clones alone and lacks a portion of them. The sample yields roughly 40,000 clones, 75% to 95% seen once. Specimen: PBMCs, collected around atezolizumab (anti-PD-L1) treatment. The clonotype was recovered from a man in his 70s with urothelial cancer. This rearrangement joins TRBV4-1 to TRBJ2-5; D is perhaps TRBD2 (6 bases). This chain's CDR3 is CASTGDSELSQETQYF. The CDR3, as DNA: TGCGCCAGCACCGGGGACTCCGAGTTAAGCCAAGAGACCCAGTACTTC.